This entry concerns a single TCR beta chain. These data are taken from a study of technical replicates of blood from a handful of donors. Sequencing was performed with immunoSEQ multiplex PCR; in TCRdb, only in-frame clones are kept and a portion is missing. The top ten clones hold approximately 0.25% of a sample with about 88,000 clones, less than 95% of them seen once. Germline assignment: CDR1 MGHDK and CDR2 SYGVNS. The CDR3 consists of 12 residues. The germline V and J ends were trimmed by 4 bases and 6 bases, with 9 bases remaining between them. Material: T cells isolated from PBMCs. The clonotype was recovered from a human donor in good health. J is TRBJ1-1 and V is TRBV25-1; D ambiguous. In nucleotides, the CDR3 is TGTGCCAGCAGTGGAGATTGGTCTGAAGCTTTCTTT. It encodes CASSGDWSEAFF. The full variable domain, rest sourced from reference TRBV25-1 and TRBJ1-1, is EADIYQTPRYLVIGTGKKITLECSQTMGHDKMYWYQQDPGMELHLIHYSYGVNSTEKGDLSSESTVSRIRTEHFPLTLESARPSHTSQYLCASSGDWSEAFFGQGTRLTVV.